The clone carrying this T cell receptor beta chain was picked up many times. Antigen specificity is unknown. This entry comes from a study of shared clonotypes between healthy human individuals. Study observations and caveats: Naive CD4 clonotypes were shared across a few donors at roughly 5%.

Study donors comprised healthy, HIV-negative adults devoid of recent acute infection or vaccination. Libraries were prepared by immunoSEQ multiplex PCR; TCRdb keeps only in-frame clonotypes and omits some of them. Here the sample spans 550,000 to 850,000 clones, around two thirds being singletons. From germline, CDR1 is MDHEN and CDR2 SYDVKM. V was pared by 5 bases and J by 4 bases, with 15 bases between. The length of the CDR3 is 15 residues. Sequenced sample: memory CD4+ T cells sorted from blood. The subset was: CD45RA-negative fraction. The rearrangement uses TRBV28 and TRBJ1-5; D might be TRBD1 (5 bases). This TCR came from a woman aged 25 to 39 in good health. CDR3 protein: CASSLDGAGNQPQHF. The CDR3 DNA sequence: TGTGCCAGCAGTCTAGACGGGGCGGGGAATCAGCCCCAGCATTTT.